Below, one TCR beta chain is given with its context. These data are taken from a study of blood T cell repertoires in COVID-19. Overall study: From the United States, Italy and Spain came samples of acute and convalescent COVID-19. From T cells, B-cell-depleted T cells, or PBMCs came the material, which was cDNA or gDNA.

In the original workflow: Amplification from reference gene primers served as the basis for estimated nucleated cell counts. Profiling relied on immunoSEQ multiplex PCR, and the TCRdb table lists in-frame clones only, not all of them. The V and J calls and clone size were taken over from that table, and D and trimming were inferred from the DNA. This sample has 250,000 to 350,000 clones; 89% occur once, and the top ten carry approximately 0.94%. The CDR3 covers 19 residues. V shed 0 bases, J shed 4 bases, and the junction held 6 bases outside the gene matches. The germline V gene encodes CDR1 SEHNR and CDR2 FQNEAQ (reference sequence).

Sequencing was carried out using peripheral blood. The chain has TRBV7-9 and TRBJ2-1; 16 nucleotides align to TRBD2. This receptor was taken from a middle-aged woman who had recovered from COVID-19. CDR3 coding DNA: TGTGCCAGCAGCTTAGCCGGGACTAGCGGGAGGGGGGATTACAATGAGCAGTTCTTC. It yields the protein CASSLAGTSGRGDYNEQFF.